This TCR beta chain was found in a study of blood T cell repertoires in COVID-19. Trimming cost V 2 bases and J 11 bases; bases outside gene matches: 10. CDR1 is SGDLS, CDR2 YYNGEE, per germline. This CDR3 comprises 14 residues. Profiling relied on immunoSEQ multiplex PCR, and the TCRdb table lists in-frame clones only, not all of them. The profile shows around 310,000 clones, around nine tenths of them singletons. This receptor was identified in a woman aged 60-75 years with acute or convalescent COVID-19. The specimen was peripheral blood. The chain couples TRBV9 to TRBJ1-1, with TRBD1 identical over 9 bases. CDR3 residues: CASSVSGQGSGAFF. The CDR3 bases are TGTGCCAGCAGCGTCTCCGGACAGGGGTCCGGCGCTTTCTTT. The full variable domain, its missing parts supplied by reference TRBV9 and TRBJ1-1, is DSGVTQTPKHLITATGQRVTLRCSPRSGDLSVYWYQQSLDQGLQFLIQYYNGEERAKGNILERFSAQQFPDLHSELNLSSLELGDSALYFCASSVSGQGSGAFFGQGTRLTVV.